This passage covers 6 T cell receptor beta chains from one sample sequenced in a study of shared clonotypes between healthy human individuals. Naive CD8 isolation took CD45RO-negative cells positively selected for CCR7 and excluded terminally differentiated effector memory CD45RA+ cells. The table came from immunoSEQ multiplex PCR; TCRdb's copy has only in-frame clones and leaves some out. The table has about 2 million clones, about 95% seen once; the top ten hold around 1%. Sequencing was performed on naive CD8+ T cells sorted from blood. These receptors were obtained from a man in his late teens or twenties in good health.

This chain's CDR3 is CASSQVVGYNEQFF. CDR3 nucleotide sequence: TGCGCCAGCAGCCAAGTCGTCGGATACAATGAGCAGTTCTTC. The chain employs TRBV4-3 and TRBJ2-1; the D is unclear. The CDR3 totals 14 residues. Trimming removed 1 base from V and 4 bases from J, with 8 bases in between. CDR1 LGHNA and CDR2 YSLEER come from the germline V gene.

This clone is a singleton in its sample. The chain has TRBV5-4 and TRBJ1-6; the match to TRBD1 covers 8 bases. CDR1 and CDR2 from the germline V gene are SGHNT and YYREEE (reference sequence). The CDR3 extends over 15 amino acids. Losses at the gene ends were 0 bases for V and 7 bases for J; bases not matched to a gene: 3. The CDR3 DNA reads as TGTGCCAGCAGCTTGGGACAGGGGAAAAATTCACCCCTCCACTTT. Protein sequence: CASSLGQGKNSPLHF.

This chain connects TRBV6-1 to TRBJ1-4; 7 nucleotides match TRBD1. The CDR3 totals 15 residues. The junction had 5 bases not matched to a gene; V was cut back by 0 bases and J by 7 bases. Germline lookup yields CDR1 MNHNS and CDR2 SASEGT. CDR3 DNA: TGTGCCAGCAGTGAAGCGACAGGGAATGGTGAAAAACTGTTTTTT. Translation: CASSEATGNGEKLFF.

J is TRBJ2-7 and V is TRBV6-5, with 9 bases matching TRBD1. The CDR3 is 16 residues long. CDR1 and CDR2 (germline): MNHEY, SVGAGI. The V segment lost 0 bases and the J segment 1 base; nucleotides outside the gene matches: 4. In nucleotides, the CDR3 is TGTGCCAGCAGTTACTCCACAGGGGGCGTTTCCTACGAGCAGTACTTC. It translates to CASSYSTGGVSYEQYF.

The chain joins TRBV19 to TRBJ2-1, with TRBD2 matching over 12 bases. With 6 bases clipped from V and 5 bases from J, the junction kept 5 bases outside the gene matches. Germline values: CDR1 LNHDA, CDR2 SQIVND (reference sequence). The CDR3 is 15 residues long. The CDR3 sequence: CASRRLAGADNEQFF. The DNA for the CDR3 is TGTGCCAGTAGACGACTAGCGGGGGCCGACAATGAGCAGTTCTTC.

The chain employs TRBV7-9 and TRBJ1-2; 11 positions match TRBD1. The CDR3 is 15 amino acids. Germline CDR1 reads SEHNR; CDR2 reads FQNEAQ (reference sequence). After removal of 5 bases from V and 4 bases from J, the junction contained 6 bases not matched to a gene. The chain's CDR3 is CASSQDGQGAYGYTF. The CDR3 DNA reads as TGTGCCAGCAGCCAAGATGGACAGGGGGCCTATGGCTACACCTTC.